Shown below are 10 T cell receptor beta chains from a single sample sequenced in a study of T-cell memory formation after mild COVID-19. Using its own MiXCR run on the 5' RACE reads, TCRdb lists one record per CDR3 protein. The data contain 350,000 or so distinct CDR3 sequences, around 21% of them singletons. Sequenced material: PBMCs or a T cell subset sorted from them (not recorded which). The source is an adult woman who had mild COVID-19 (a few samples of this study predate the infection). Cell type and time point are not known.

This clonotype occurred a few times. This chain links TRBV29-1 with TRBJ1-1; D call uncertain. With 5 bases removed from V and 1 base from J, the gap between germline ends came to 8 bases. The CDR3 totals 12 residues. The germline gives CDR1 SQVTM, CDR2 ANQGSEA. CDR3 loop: CSVQQSNTEAFF. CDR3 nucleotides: TGCAGCGTTCAACAATCGAACACTGAAGCTTTCTTT.

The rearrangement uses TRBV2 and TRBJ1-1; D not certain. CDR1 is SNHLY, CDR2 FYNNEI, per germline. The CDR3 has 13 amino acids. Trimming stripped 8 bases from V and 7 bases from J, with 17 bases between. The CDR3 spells CASGTRERGEAFF. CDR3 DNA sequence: TGTGCCAGCGGAACTAGGGAGCGTGGTGAAGCTTTCTTT.

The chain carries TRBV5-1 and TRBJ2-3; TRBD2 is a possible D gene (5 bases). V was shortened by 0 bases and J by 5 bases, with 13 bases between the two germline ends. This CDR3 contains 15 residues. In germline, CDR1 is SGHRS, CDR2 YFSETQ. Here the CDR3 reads CASSLGESVLDTQYF. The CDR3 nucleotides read TGCGCCAGCAGCTTGGGGGAGTCGGTGCTAGATACGCAGTATTTT.

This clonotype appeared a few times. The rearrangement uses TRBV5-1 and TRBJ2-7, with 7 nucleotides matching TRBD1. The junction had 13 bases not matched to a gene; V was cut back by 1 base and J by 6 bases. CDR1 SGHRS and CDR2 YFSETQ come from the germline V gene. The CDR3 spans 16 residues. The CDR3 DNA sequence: TGCGCCAGCAGCTTGACTCCTACCGACAGGGCGGGCGAGCAGTACTTC. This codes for CASSLTPTDRAGEQYF.

CDR3 bases: TGTGCCAGCGGCGCGGGGGTGGGAGATACGCAGTATTTT. It codes for CASGAGVGDTQYF. The chain carries TRBV5-6 and TRBJ2-3; 7 bases are shared with TRBD2. The CDR3 is 13 amino acids. V shed 7 bases and J 5 bases; nucleotides not matched to a gene: 7. The germline gives CDR1 SGHDT, CDR2 YYEEEE. Together with reference TRBV5-6 and TRBJ2-3, the CDR3 gives the full variable domain: DAGVTQSPTHLIKTRGQQVTLRCSPKSGHDTVSWYQQALGQGPQFIFQYYEEEERQRGNFPDRFSGHQFPNYSSELNVNALLLGDSALYLCASGAGVGDTQYFGPGTRLTVL.

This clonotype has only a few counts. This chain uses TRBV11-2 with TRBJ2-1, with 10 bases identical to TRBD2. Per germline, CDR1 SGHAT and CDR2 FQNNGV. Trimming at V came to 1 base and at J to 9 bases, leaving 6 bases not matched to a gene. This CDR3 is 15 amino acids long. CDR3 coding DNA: TGTGCCAGCAGCTTAGTTCCTAGCGGGAGAGGTGAGCAGTTCTTC. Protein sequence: CASSLVPSGRGEQFF.

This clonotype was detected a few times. CDR3 residues: CASSRLHGGELFF. For the CDR3, the DNA is TGTGCCAGCAGCCGATTACATGGCGGGGAGCTGTTTTTT. The chain has TRBV7-8 and TRBJ2-2; unclear D gene. Germline lookup yields CDR1 SGHVS and CDR2 FQNEAQ. Deletions cut 5 bases from V and 7 bases from J, with 11 bases between. The CDR3 contains 13 residues.

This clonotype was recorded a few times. The CDR3 sequence is CASSRDVHGSYEQYF. The CDR3 coding sequence is TGCGCCAGCAGCCGAGACGTTCACGGCTCCTACGAGCAGTACTTC. The chain recombines TRBV5-1 with TRBJ2-7; D gene ambiguous. CDR3 length: 15 residues. V gave up 4 bases and J gave up 0 bases, with 14 bases separating them. Germline loops: CDR1 SGHRS, CDR2 YFSETQ.

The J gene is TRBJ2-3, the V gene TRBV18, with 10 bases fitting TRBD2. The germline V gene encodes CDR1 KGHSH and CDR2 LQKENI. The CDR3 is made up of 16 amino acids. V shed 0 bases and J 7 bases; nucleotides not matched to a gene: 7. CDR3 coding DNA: TGTGCCAGCTCACCACCCCAGCGGGAGGGCCTTCATACGCAGTATTTT. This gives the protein CASSPPQREGLHTQYF.

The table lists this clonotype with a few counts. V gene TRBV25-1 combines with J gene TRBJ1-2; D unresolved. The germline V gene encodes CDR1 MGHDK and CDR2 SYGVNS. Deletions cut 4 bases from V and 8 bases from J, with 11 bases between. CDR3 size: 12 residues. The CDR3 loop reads CASSVGFLGYTF. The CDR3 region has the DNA TGTGCCAGCAGTGTGGGCTTCTTGGGCTACACCTTC.